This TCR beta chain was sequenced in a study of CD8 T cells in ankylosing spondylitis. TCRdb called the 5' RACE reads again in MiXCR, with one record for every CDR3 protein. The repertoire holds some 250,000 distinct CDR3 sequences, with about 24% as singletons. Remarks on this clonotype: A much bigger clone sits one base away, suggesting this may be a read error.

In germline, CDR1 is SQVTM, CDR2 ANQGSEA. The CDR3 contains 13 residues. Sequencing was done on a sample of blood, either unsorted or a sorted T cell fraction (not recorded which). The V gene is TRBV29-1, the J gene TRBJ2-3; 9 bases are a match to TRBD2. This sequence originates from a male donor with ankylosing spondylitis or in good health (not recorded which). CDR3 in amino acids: CSASGDRTDRQYF. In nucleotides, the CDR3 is TGCAGCGCTAGCGGGGACCGCACAGATAGGCAGTATTTT.